A single sample gave rise to the 3 T cell receptor beta chains below, sequenced in a study of B cell selection in AIRE deficiency. Measured with immunoSEQ multiplex PCR; TCRdb has only the in-frame clones, and not every one. The sample has tens of thousands of clones; roughly 96% are singletons. Sorting defined conventional CD4 T cells as CD4+CD127+. Source material: CD4+CD127+ conventional T cells sorted from PBMCs. The source is a human donor in good health.

The V call is TRBV5-1, the J call TRBJ2-1, with D hard to call. This CDR3 comprises 16 residues. Germline CDR1 SGHRS, CDR2 YFSETQ. V gave up 7 bases and J gave up 2 bases, with 19 bases separating them. CDR3 loop: CASFTGGEPTYNEQFF. DNA of the CDR3: TGCGCCAGCTTCACGGGCGGCGAACCGACCTACAATGAGCAGTTCTTC.

The chain has TRBV6-1 and TRBJ2-2, with D unclear. Germline V gene lookup returns CDR1 MNHNS and CDR2 SASEGT. V lost 6 bases and J 4 bases, leaving 6 bases between the germline ends. The CDR3 has 12 amino acids. CDR3 DNA: TGTGCCAGCAGACCCGTCACCGGGGAGCTGTTTTTT. Translation gives CASRPVTGELFF.

This clone was counted a single time. This chain connects TRBV30 to TRBJ2-2, with D possibly being TRBD1 (5 bases). Germline V gives CDR1 GTSNPN, CDR2 SVGIG (reference sequence). This CDR3 contains 16 residues. The V end lost 6 bases, the J end lost 0 bases, and 17 bases lay between the germline ends. CDR3 amino acids: CACRPQDIANTGELFF. The CDR3 region has the DNA TGTGCCTGCCGCCCCCAGGACATCGCGAACACCGGGGAGCTGTTTTTT.